The table lists the clone carrying this TCR beta chain with a few counts. These data come from a study of neurological immune-mediated disorders. Across the study: Of the multiple sclerosis patients, roughly 35 in total, roughly 30 were relapsing-remitting and 3 were secondary progressive.

From the 5' RACE reads, TCRdb called clonotypes with MiXCR, one entry per CDR3 protein. The table records fewer than 60,000 distinct CDR3 sequences, more than 3.5% of them present only once. The CDR3 totals 11 residues. J lost 14 bases, V lost 6 bases, and 7 bases had no gene match. The genes are TRBV12-3 or TRBV12-4 and TRBJ2-1; 7 positions match TRBD2. This TCR was recovered from a man between 60 and 75 years old with multiple sclerosis. Sequenced: PBMCs. The CDR3 DNA reads as TGTGCCAGCAGGGGGGGGGTTCGGAAGTTCTTC. It specifies CASRGGVRKFF.